These 14 T cell receptor beta chains were sequenced from one sample in a study of blood T cell dynamics during melanoma immunotherapy. Noted time point: week 3, after first cycle of checkpoint inhibitor. Only in-frame clones appear in the TCRdb table, and some are missing; sequencing was by immunoSEQ multiplex PCR. The table records around 20,000 clones, around nine tenths of them present only once. This sample comprised blood, obtained from a patient treated with checkpoint blockade. The receptors here all came from a human donor with melanoma.

The chain carries TRBV7-2 and TRBJ2-1; 7 positions agree with TRBD1. From germline, CDR1 is SGHTA and CDR2 FQGNSA. Unmatched junction bases numbered 11, after V lost 5 bases and J lost 10 bases. This CDR3 contains 14 residues. The CDR3 region has the DNA TGTGCCAGCAGCGCCGACAGGGAAATCCCCGAGCAGTTCTTC. The encoded protein is CASSADREIPEQFF.

This rearrangement joins TRBV29-1 to TRBJ1-1; D is uncertain. Germline CDR1 reads SQVTM; CDR2 reads ANQGSEA. This CDR3 contains 12 residues. V was cut by 2 bases and J by 8 bases, with 12 bases left in between. The CDR3 sequence is CSVESRSGEAFF. CDR3 nucleotide sequence: TGCAGCGTTGAAAGCCGGTCCGGGGAAGCTTTCTTT.

The chain couples TRBV5-1 to TRBJ2-7; TRBD1 aligns across 8 bases. The CDR3 has 14 amino acids. Germline V CDR1 and CDR2: SGHRS, YFSETQ. V lost 4 bases and J lost 0; bases outside the gene matches: 3. CDR3 sequence (DNA): TGCGCCAGCAGCCTCGACAGGGGCTCCTACGAGCAGTACTTC. It yields the protein CASSLDRGSYEQYF.

The chain has TRBV14 and TRBJ2-1; 7 bases line up with TRBD2. CDR3 length: 17 amino acids. V lost 4 bases to trimming and J lost 2 bases; unmatched junction nucleotides: 11. Per germline, CDR1 SGHDN and CDR2 FVKESK. Here the CDR3 DNA reads TGTGCCAGCAGCCCCCTGTGGGCGGGAGAGGCCTACAATGAGCAGTTCTTC. Translated, it gives CASSPLWAGEAYNEQFF.

The chain is built from TRBV6-4 and TRBJ1-4; D unresolved. This CDR3 comprises 13 residues. Germline V gene lookup returns CDR1 MRHNA and CDR2 SNTAGT. Trimming left V 2 bases short and J 3 bases short, with 4 bases between. CDR3 sequence: CASSDRPNEKLFF. In DNA form, the CDR3 reads TGTGCCAGCAGTGACAGGCCTAATGAAAAACTGTTTTTT.

The table lists this clone with a count of one. In DNA, the CDR3 is TGTGCCATCAGTGAGTCGGAACTAGCGGGAGAGGGGACTTTCAATGAGCAGTTCTTC. It specifies CAISESELAGEGTFNEQFF. The rearrangement links TRBV10-3 to TRBJ2-1; 11 positions match TRBD2. The CDR3 spans 19 residues. CDR1 is ENHRY and CDR2 is SYGVKD in the germline V gene. Trimming cost V 0 bases and J 6 bases; bases outside gene matches: 13.

V usage is TRBV28 and J usage is TRBJ2-1; 8 bases fit TRBD2. The CDR3 runs 16 residues. Germline V gene sequence: CDR1 MDHEN, CDR2 SYDVKM. V gave up 4 bases and J gave up 4 bases; unmatched junction bases: 9. The CDR3 region is CASSSPGTRSYNEQFF. As DNA, the CDR3 is TGTGCCAGCAGTTCCCCCGGGACTAGGAGTTACAATGAGCAGTTCTTC.

This chain links TRBV28 with TRBJ1-2, with D possibly being TRBD1 (5 bases). The CDR3 extends over 15 amino acids. V shed 5 bases and J shed 2 bases, with 15 bases lying between them. Germline assignment: CDR1 MDHEN and CDR2 SYDVKM. This CDR3 reads CASSRHPRDNYGYTF. The DNA of the CDR3 is TGTGCCAGCAGTAGACACCCCAGGGACAACTATGGCTACACCTTC.

V is TRBV10-3 and J is TRBJ2-3; 8 bases map to TRBD2. This CDR3 has 19 amino acids. Germline lookup yields CDR1 ENHRY and CDR2 SYGVKD. V shed 0 bases and J 0 bases; nucleotides not matched to a gene: 11. The CDR3 region has the DNA TGTGCCATCAGTGAGTCGACTCTGGCTAGCGGGTCTAGCACAGATACGCAGTATTTT. Amino acids: CAISESTLASGSSTDTQYF.

V usage is TRBV19 and J usage is TRBJ2-1; D is possibly TRBD2 (5 bases). This CDR3 spans 15 amino acids. Trimming took 5 bases from V and 1 from J, leaving 12 bases between them. The germline CDR1 and CDR2 sequences are LNHDA and SQIVND (reference sequence). Here the CDR3 reads CASSLGRGSYNEQFF. CDR3 bases: TGTGCCAGTAGTCTTGGTCGGGGTTCCTACAATGAGCAGTTCTTC.

J is TRBJ2-5 and V is TRBV2, with 13 bases aligning to TRBD2. With V trimmed by 5 bases and J by 5 bases, 14 bases remained unmatched. CDR3 size: 18 residues. Germline V gene sequence: CDR1 SNHLY, CDR2 FYNNEI. The CDR3 region has the DNA TGTGCCAGCAGTCTCCCCGAAACCCAGACTAGCGGGGGGGAGACCCAGTACTTC. As protein: CASSLPETQTSGGETQYF.

With regard to this clone: Other DNA variants within this sample encode the same CDR3. The V and J genes are TRBV7-3 and TRBJ2-1; D ambiguous. The ends were cut back, 5 bases at V and 6 bases at J, with 14 bases in the middle. Germline assignment: CDR1 SGHTA and CDR2 FQGTGA. The CDR3 loop spans 14 amino acids. As DNA, the CDR3 is TGTGCCAGCAGCAGCCAAACGGCCTCCAATGAGCAGTTCTTC. It codes for CASSSQTASNEQFF.

CDR3 in amino acids: CASSSQGALGWQYF. In nucleotides, the CDR3 is TGTGCCAGCAGTTCCCAGGGGGCGCTAGGGTGGCAGTACTTC. This chain connects TRBV27 to TRBJ2-7; 8 bases are a match to TRBD1. The germline gives CDR1 MNHEY, CDR2 SMNVEV (reference sequence). With V trimmed by 4 bases and J by 9 bases, 11 bases remained unmatched. The CDR3 length is 14 residues.

The chain couples TRBV7-2 to TRBJ2-3, with TRBD1 matching over 12 bases. Trimming at V came to 4 bases and at J to 4 bases, leaving 9 bases not matched to a gene. Germline V gene sequence: CDR1 SGHTA, CDR2 FQGNSA. The CDR3 sequence is 17 residues long. The CDR3 bases are TGTGCCAGCAGCTCGACCTTTGGGACAGGGGGCGCAGATACGCAGTATTTT. It encodes CASSSTFGTGGADTQYF.